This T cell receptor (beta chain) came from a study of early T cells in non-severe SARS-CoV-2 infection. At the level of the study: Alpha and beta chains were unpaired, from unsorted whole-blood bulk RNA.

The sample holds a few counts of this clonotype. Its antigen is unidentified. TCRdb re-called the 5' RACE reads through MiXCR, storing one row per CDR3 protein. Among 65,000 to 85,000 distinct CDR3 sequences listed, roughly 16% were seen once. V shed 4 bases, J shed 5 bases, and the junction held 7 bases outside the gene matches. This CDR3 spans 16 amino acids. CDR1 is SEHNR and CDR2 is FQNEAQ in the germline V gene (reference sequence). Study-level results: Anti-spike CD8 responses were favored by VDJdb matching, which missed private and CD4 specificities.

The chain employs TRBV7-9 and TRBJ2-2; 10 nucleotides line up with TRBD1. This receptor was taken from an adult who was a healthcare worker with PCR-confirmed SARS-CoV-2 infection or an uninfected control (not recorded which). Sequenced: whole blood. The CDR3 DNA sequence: TGTGCCAGCAGCTCCCTCGGGACAGGGGTTACCGGGGAGCTGTTTTTT. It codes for CASSSLGTGVTGELFF. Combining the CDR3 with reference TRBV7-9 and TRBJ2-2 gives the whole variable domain DTGVSQNPRHKITKRGQNVTFRCDPISEHNRLYWYRQTLGQGPEFLTYFQNEAQLEKSRLLSDRFSAERPKGSFSTLEIQRTEQGDSAMYLCASSSLGTGVTGELFFGEGSRLTVL.